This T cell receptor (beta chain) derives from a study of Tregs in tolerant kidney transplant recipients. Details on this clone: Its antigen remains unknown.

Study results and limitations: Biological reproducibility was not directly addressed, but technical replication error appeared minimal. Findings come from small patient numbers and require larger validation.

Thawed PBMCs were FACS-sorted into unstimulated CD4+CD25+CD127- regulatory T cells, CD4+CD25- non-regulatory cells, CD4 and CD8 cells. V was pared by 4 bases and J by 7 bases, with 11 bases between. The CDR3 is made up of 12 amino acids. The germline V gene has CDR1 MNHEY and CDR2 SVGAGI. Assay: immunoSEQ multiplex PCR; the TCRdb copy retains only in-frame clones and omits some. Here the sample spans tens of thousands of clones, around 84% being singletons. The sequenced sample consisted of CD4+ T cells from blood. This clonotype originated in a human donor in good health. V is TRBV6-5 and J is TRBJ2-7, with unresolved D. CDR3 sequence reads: CASSSDLGEQYF. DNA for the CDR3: TGTGCCAGCAGTTCGGACCTAGGGGAGCAGTACTTC.